The 19 T cell receptor beta chains below were found in one sample sequenced in a study of regulatory T cells in long-lasting Graves disease. The time point is: persistent/refractory GD, antithyroid drugs over 5 years with positive TRAb. PBMCs were the source of the RNA used for TCR sequencing. Relying on iRepertoire HTBI primers and Arm-PCR of CDR3 regions, the team built TCR beta libraries. TCRdb re-called the multiplex PCR reads through MiXCR, storing one row per CDR3 protein. The profile shows about 450,000 distinct CDR3 sequences, around 24% of them singletons. The sample was peripheral blood mononuclear cells (PBMCs), taken when the disease was refractory, from a patient treated with antithyroid drugs. The receptors come from a female donor with Graves disease.

The table lists this clonotype with a few counts. The genes are TRBV9 and TRBJ1-3; 9 bases map to TRBD1. V gave up 3 bases and J gave up 4 bases; unmatched junction bases: 8. The CDR3 is 16 residues long. Germline lookup yields CDR1 SGDLS and CDR2 YYNGEE. CDR3 residues: CASSATGTGLGNTIYF. In nucleotides, the CDR3 is TGTGCCAGCAGCGCGACCGGGACAGGGCTCGGAAACACCATATATTTT.

This sequence joins TRBV6-1 and TRBJ1-3; D may be TRBD1 (6 bases). V lost 7 bases, J lost 8 bases, and 18 bases lay in between. Germline CDR1 MNHNS, CDR2 SASEGT. The CDR3 has 14 amino acids. CDR3 residues: CASTHTGTADTIYF. The CDR3 DNA follows: TGTGCCAGCACCCACACAGGGACGGCCGACACCATATATTTT.

The chain has TRBV5-4 and TRBJ2-7; 7 nucleotides align to TRBD2. The J segment lost 5 bases and the V segment lost 4 bases, leaving 15 bases of the junction unmatched. Germline V gene lookup returns CDR1 SGHNT and CDR2 YYREEE (reference sequence). The CDR3 is 16 residues long. The DNA for the CDR3 is TGTGCCAGCAGCGCCAGTGGCACGGGAGGTCTAAACGAGCAGTACTTC. As protein: CASSASGTGGLNEQYF.

This clonotype has ten or more counts. V is TRBV28 and J is TRBJ2-7, with TRBD2 matching over 7 bases. The CDR3 is made up of 14 amino acids. J gave up 2 bases and V 5 bases, and 6 bases lay outside the gene matches. Germline values: CDR1 MDHEN, CDR2 SYDVKM. The CDR3, as DNA: TGTGCCAGCAGTATCGGGGAGGGGACCTACGAGCAGTACTTC. Amino acid sequence: CASSIGEGTYEQYF.

Ten or more counts support this clonotype. J is TRBJ1-2 and V is TRBV28; D not certain. This CDR3 is 12 amino acids long. V lost 2 bases and J lost 14, with 15 bases in between. Germline CDR1 MDHEN, CDR2 SYDVKM. CDR3 DNA sequence: TGTGCCAGCAGTTTAGGTCTCTGGGGATTGACCTTC. This sequence encodes CASSLGLWGLTF.

The J gene is TRBJ1-1, the V gene TRBV7-9; D uncertain. Per germline, CDR1 SEHNR and CDR2 FQNEAQ (reference sequence). The CDR3 totals 14 residues. The V end was cut by 0 bases, the J end by 1 base, with 6 bases between. The CDR3 here is CASSLATGNTEAFF. The CDR3 DNA reads TGTGCCAGCAGCTTAGCGACGGGGAACACTGAAGCTTTCTTT.

This clonotype was seen many times. V usage is TRBV6-1 and J usage is TRBJ2-5; 7 nucleotides align to TRBD1. The CDR3 has 10 amino acids. V lost 7 bases, J lost 14 bases, and 7 bases stayed unmatched. Germline lookup yields CDR1 MNHNS and CDR2 SASEGT. DNA of the CDR3: TGTGCCAGCATGAGGGGGACAGCCTACTTC. It is translated as CASMRGTAYF.

The chain employs TRBV3-1 and TRBJ2-5; TRBD2 matches at 11 bases. J was trimmed by 1 base and V by 4 bases; bases with no gene match: 5. This CDR3 contains 16 residues. Germline V gene sequence: CDR1 LGHDT, CDR2 YNNKEL (reference sequence). Written as DNA, the CDR3 is TGTGCCAGCAGCCGACTAGCGGGAACCGGCCAAGAGACCCAGTACTTC. This encodes CASSRLAGTGQETQYF.

The sample holds many counts of this clonotype. CDR3 in amino acids: CASRGTRSFFEQYF. The CDR3 DNA sequence: TGTGCCAGCAGGGGGACTAGATCGTTTTTTGAGCAGTACTTC. This chain uses TRBV2 with TRBJ2-7; 8 bases match TRBD2. The germline CDR1 and CDR2 sequences are SNHLY and FYNNEI. The CDR3 consists of 14 residues. The V gene end was trimmed by 6 bases and the J gene end by 7 bases; junction bases not matched to a gene: 11.

The chain employs TRBV6-2 or TRBV6-3 and TRBJ2-7; possible D gene TRBD2, 5 bases. CDR1 MNHEY and CDR2 SVGEGT come from the germline V gene. Trimming stripped 6 bases from V and 0 bases from J, with 12 bases between. The CDR3 sequence is 14 residues long. The CDR3, as DNA: TGTGCCAGCAGGGGTCGACGGGACTCCTACGAGCAGTACTTC. Its translation: CASRGRRDSYEQYF.

The sample holds a few counts of this clonotype. V gene TRBV5-1 combines with J gene TRBJ1-2, with 8 bases lining up with TRBD1. In germline, CDR1 is SGHRS, CDR2 YFSETQ. The trim removed 0 bases at V and 6 bases at J, leaving 7 bases unmatched. This CDR3 has 15 residues. CDR3: CASSLAPAGGDGYTF. In nucleotides, the CDR3 is TGCGCCAGCAGCTTGGCCCCGGCAGGGGGCGATGGCTACACCTTC.

This clonotype was observed a few times. The chain uses TRBV29-1 and TRBJ1-4, with 7 bases fitting TRBD1. There are 15 residues in the CDR3. Germline trimming cut 4 bases from V and 0 bases from J; bases unmatched to any gene: 5. Germline-derived CDR1 and CDR2 are SQVTM and ANQGSEA. The chain's CDR3 is CSVARDSATNEKLFF. The DNA of the CDR3 is TGCAGCGTTGCAAGGGACAGTGCAACTAATGAAAAACTGTTTTTT. The whole variable domain, filled in from reference TRBV29-1 and TRBJ1-4, reads SAVISQKPSRDICQRGTSLTIQCQVDSQVTMMFWYRQQPGQSLTLIATANQGSEATYESGFVIDKFPISRPNLTFSTLTVSNMSPEDSSIYLCSVARDSATNEKLFFGSGTQLSVL.

Comment on this clonotype: One end of the junction varies from germline; a read error may be responsible. This chain uses TRBV28 with TRBJ2-7; D is possibly TRBD1 or TRBD2 (5 bases each). CDR1 MDHEN and CDR2 SYDVKM come from the germline V gene. This CDR3 spans 16 amino acids. CDR3 coding DNA: TGCGCCAGCAGCCAGAATCCGGGACCGGCAGCCTACGAGCAGTACTTC. This sequence encodes CASSQNPGPAAYEQYF.

The rearrangement links TRBV6-1 to TRBJ2-7, with 9 bases matching TRBD1. This CDR3 contains 14 residues. The trim removed 6 bases at V and 4 bases at J, leaving 7 bases unmatched. CDR1 is MNHNS, CDR2 SASEGT, per germline. CDR3 loop: CASRPRDRAYEQYF. In DNA form, the CDR3 reads TGTGCCAGCAGACCTCGGGACAGGGCATACGAGCAGTACTTC.

The chain carries TRBV6-2 or TRBV6-3 and TRBJ1-5, with 7 bases aligning to TRBD1. The V gene's germline CDR1 is MNHEY and CDR2 SVGEGT. CDR3 size: 15 residues. V lost 6 bases to trimming and J lost 2 bases; unmatched junction nucleotides: 7. The CDR3 here is CASSKTGFGNQPQHF. CDR3 coding DNA: TGTGCCAGCAGCAAGACAGGGTTCGGCAATCAGCCCCAGCATTTT.

The V and J genes are TRBV2 and TRBJ2-3, with TRBD2 matching 11 bases. This CDR3 is built from 17 residues. Germline V gene data show CDR1 as SNHLY and CDR2 as FYNNEI. The ends lost 4 bases at V and 0 bases at J; junction bases unmatched: 6. The CDR3 region is CASSGLAGRRSTDTQYF. The CDR3 DNA reads TGTGCCAGCAGTGGACTAGCGGGACGACGCAGCACAGATACGCAGTATTTT.

The rearrangement joins TRBV27 to TRBJ1-6; 7 bases are shared with TRBD1. The CDR3 contains 16 residues. The V gene end was trimmed by 7 bases and the J gene end by 4 bases; junction bases not matched to a gene: 10. Germline lookup yields CDR1 MNHEY and CDR2 SMNVEV (reference sequence). This CDR3 reads CASTRSGTDYNSPLHF. The CDR3 DNA reads TGTGCCAGCACACGATCCGGGACAGATTATAATTCACCCCTCCACTTT.

This clonotype was found many times. The chain has TRBV6-1 and TRBJ2-5; no firm D call. Trimming took off 5 bases at V and 0 bases at J, with 7 bases between the two ends. The CDR3 spans 13 residues. Germline CDR1 reads MNHNS; CDR2 reads SASEGT. The CDR3 DNA reads as TGTGCCAGCAGTACGCCGAACCAAGAGACCCAGTACTTC. Protein: CASSTPNQETQYF.

The CDR3 here is CASSLADSYYGYTF. DNA of the CDR3: TGCGCCAGCAGCTTGGCGGACAGCTACTATGGCTACACCTTC. This rearrangement joins TRBV5-1 to TRBJ1-2, with D possibly being TRBD1 (6 bases). V was clipped by 0 bases and J by 3 bases, with 9 bases between them. Germline V lookup: CDR1 SGHRS, CDR2 YFSETQ. The CDR3 loop spans 14 amino acids.